A single sample is the source of the 9 T cell receptor beta chains below, sequenced in a study of regulatory T cells in long-lasting Graves disease. Time point given: persistent/refractory GD, antithyroid drugs over 5 years with positive TRAb. There was RNA extracted from PBMCs, and the TCR library was made from it. In building TCR beta libraries, iRepertoire HTBI primers were used together with Arm-PCR of CDR3 regions. Each CDR3 protein is one row after TCRdb ran MiXCR on the multiplex PCR reads. The data hold 420,000 or so distinct CDR3 sequences, with less than 25% observed a single time. The sequenced sample was peripheral blood mononuclear cells (PBMCs), obtained when the disease was refractory, from a patient treated with antithyroid drugs. The receptors here all came from a female donor with Graves disease.

This clonotype was counted many times. The CDR3: CASSGASQPQHF. CDR3 nucleotides: TGTGCCAGCAGTGGGGCTAGTCAGCCCCAGCATTTT. The chain employs TRBV6-1 and TRBJ1-5; D not certain. CDR3 length: 12 amino acids. V gave up 4 bases and J gave up 6 bases, with 7 bases separating them. Per the germline V gene, CDR1 is MNHNS and CDR2 is SASEGT.

The chain is built from TRBV19 and TRBJ1-1, with D hard to call. The CDR3 runs to 14 residues. CDR1 is LNHDA and CDR2 is SQIVND in the germline V gene (reference sequence). Trimming shortened V by 0 bases and J by 0 bases, and 5 bases separated the two germline ends. CDR3 in DNA: TGTGCCAGTAGTATAGATGGGATGAACACTGAAGCTTTCTTT. Its translation is CASSIDGMNTEAFF. The full variable domain, with the rest looked up from reference TRBV19 and TRBJ1-1, is DGGITQSPKYLFRKEGQNVTLSCEQNLNHDAMYWYRQDPGQGLRLIYYSQIVNDFQKGDIAEGYSVSREKKESFPLTVTSAQKNPTAFYLCASSIDGMNTEAFFGQGTRLTVV.

J is TRBJ2-2 and V is TRBV27; the D gene is possibly TRBD2 (7 bases). With 4 bases removed from V and 3 bases from J, the gap between germline ends came to 15 bases. The length of the CDR3 is 16 residues. CDR1 and CDR2 (germline): MNHEY, SMNVEV (reference sequence). CDR3 sequence: CASSSQGLLDTGELFF. In DNA, the CDR3 is TGTGCCAGCAGTTCACAGGGACTACTCGACACCGGGGAGCTGTTTTTT.

This clonotype was observed at least ten times. The CDR3 reads CASSPVAEQETQYF. CDR3 bases: TGTGCCAGCAGCCCGGTGGCGGAACAAGAGACCCAGTACTTC. The gene calls are TRBV7-2 and TRBJ2-5; no firm D call. Germline loops: CDR1 SGHTA, CDR2 FQGNSA. Trimming stripped 5 bases from V and 2 bases from J, with 12 bases between. This CDR3 region has 14 residues.

This clonotype was detected many times. The CDR3 coding sequence is TGCGCCAGCAGCTTGGCCTCCGGGACCGCCGGTAATGAGCAGTTCTTC. It specifies CASSLASGTAGNEQFF. The V call is TRBV5-1, the J call TRBJ2-1, with D perhaps assigned TRBD1 or TRBD2 (5 bases each). The CDR3 spans 16 residues. With 0 bases removed from V and 7 bases from J, the gap between germline ends came to 17 bases. Germline CDR1 reads SGHRS; CDR2 reads YFSETQ. Full variable domain (remainder filled in from reference TRBV5-1 and TRBJ2-1): KAGVTQTPRYLIKTRGQQVTLSCSPISGHRSVSWYQQTPGQGLQFLFEYFSETQRNKGNFPGRFSGRQFSNSRSEMNVSTLELGDSALYLCASSLASGTAGNEQFFGPGTRLTVL.

The V call is TRBV7-2, the J call TRBJ1-4; D is perhaps TRBD1 (5 bases). The germline CDR1 and CDR2 sequences are SGHTA and FQGNSA. V lost 4 bases, J lost 3 bases, and 9 bases lay in between. The CDR3 has 14 amino acids. CDR3 in DNA: TGTGCCAGCAGCTATACAGGTTCTAATGAAAAACTGTTTTTT. Translating it yields CASSYTGSNEKLFF.

The rearrangement uses TRBV19 and TRBJ2-5; TRBD1 agrees at 7 bases. V lost 0 bases to trimming and J lost 1 base; unmatched junction nucleotides: 11. Germline CDR1 LNHDA, CDR2 SQIVND (reference sequence). The CDR3 consists of 18 residues. The CDR3 DNA is TGTGCCAGTAGTATAGAAAAGGGGGCAAGTTCATTCCAAGAGACCCAGTACTTC. Amino acid sequence: CASSIEKGASSFQETQYF.

V and J are TRBV7-2 and TRBJ1-2; D is possibly TRBD1 (5 bases). V lost 1 base and J 3 bases, leaving 9 bases between the germline ends. Germline assignment: CDR1 SGHTA and CDR2 FQGNSA. The CDR3 runs to 14 residues. The CDR3, as DNA: TGTGCCAGCAGCTTAGACCAGGGAGACTATGGCTACACCTTC. Translation: CASSLDQGDYGYTF.

The gene calls are TRBV7-9 and TRBJ1-2; D uncertain. Germline V gene lookup returns CDR1 SEHNR and CDR2 FQNEAQ (reference sequence). This CDR3 has 14 residues. Trimming removed 1 base at V and 2 bases at J, with 8 bases between. The CDR3 is CASSLGSYNYGYTF. The DNA for the CDR3 is TGTGCCAGCAGCTTAGGCAGTTACAACTATGGCTACACCTTC.